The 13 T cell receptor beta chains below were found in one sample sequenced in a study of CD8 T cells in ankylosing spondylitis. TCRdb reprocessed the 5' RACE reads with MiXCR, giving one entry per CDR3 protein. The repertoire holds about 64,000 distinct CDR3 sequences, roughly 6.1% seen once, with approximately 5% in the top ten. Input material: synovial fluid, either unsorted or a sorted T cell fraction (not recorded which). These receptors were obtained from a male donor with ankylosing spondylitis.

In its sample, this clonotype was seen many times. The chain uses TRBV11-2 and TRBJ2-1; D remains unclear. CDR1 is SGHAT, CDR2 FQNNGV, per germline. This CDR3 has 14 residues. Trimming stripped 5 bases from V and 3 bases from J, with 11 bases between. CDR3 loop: CASSPPGYYNEQFF. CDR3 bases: TGTGCCAGCAGCCCTCCGGGCTACTACAATGAGCAGTTCTTC.

The CDR3 here is CASSIDKNTEAFF. The CDR3 DNA reads TGTGCCAGTAGTATAGACAAGAACACTGAAGCTTTCTTT. The chain couples TRBV19 to TRBJ1-1; D gene unclear. Trimming removed 0 bases at V and 1 base at J, with 3 bases between. Germline CDR1 and CDR2: LNHDA and SQIVND (reference sequence). This CDR3 is 13 amino acids long. The full variable domain, in which reference TRBV19 and TRBJ1-1 provide the parts outside the CDR3, is DGGITQSPKYLFRKEGQNVTLSCEQNLNHDAMYWYRQDPGQGLRLIYYSQIVNDFQKGDIAEGYSVSREKKESFPLTVTSAQKNPTAFYLCASSIDKNTEAFFGQGTRLTVV.

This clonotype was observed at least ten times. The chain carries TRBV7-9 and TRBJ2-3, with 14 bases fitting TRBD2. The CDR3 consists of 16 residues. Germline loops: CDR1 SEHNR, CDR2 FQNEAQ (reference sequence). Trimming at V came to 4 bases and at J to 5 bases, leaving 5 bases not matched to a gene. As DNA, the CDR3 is TGTGCCAGCAGCTCGGGACTAGCGGGAGCGAAAGATACGCAGTATTTT. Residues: CASSSGLAGAKDTQYF. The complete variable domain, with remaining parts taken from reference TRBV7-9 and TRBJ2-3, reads DTGVSQNPRHKITKRGQNVTFRCDPISEHNRLYWYRQTLGQGPEFLTYFQNEAQLEKSRLLSDRFSAERPKGSFSTLEIQRTEQGDSAMYLCASSSGLAGAKDTQYFGPGTRLTVL.

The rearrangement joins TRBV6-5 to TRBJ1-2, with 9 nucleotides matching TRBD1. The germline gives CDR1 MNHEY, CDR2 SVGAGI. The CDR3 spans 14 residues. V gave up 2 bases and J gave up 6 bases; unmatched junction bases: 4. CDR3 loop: CASSYTDRGHGYTF. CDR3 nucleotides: TGTGCCAGCAGTTACACGGACAGGGGCCATGGCTACACCTTC.

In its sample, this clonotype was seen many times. CDR3 in DNA: TGTGCCAGCAGCATCCAAGAGGGTGGCGAGCAGTACTTC. It yields the protein CASSIQEGGEQYF. The gene calls are TRBV11-3 and TRBJ2-7, with a tentative D call TRBD2 (5 bases). Germline V gene sequence: CDR1 SGHNT, CDR2 YENEEA. Trimming pared 5 bases from V and 6 bases from J, leaving 14 bases between. The CDR3 totals 13 residues.

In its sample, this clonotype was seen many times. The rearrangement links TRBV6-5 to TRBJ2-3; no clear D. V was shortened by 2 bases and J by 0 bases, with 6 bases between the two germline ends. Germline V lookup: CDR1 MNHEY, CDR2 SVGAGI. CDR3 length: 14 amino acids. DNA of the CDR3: TGTGCCAGCAGTTACATGGAGAGCACAGATACGCAGTATTTT. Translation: CASSYMESTDTQYF.

The CDR3 DNA reads as TGTGCCACCAGCAGCCTGAGTAGGGGGGATACGCAGTATTTT. Its translation is CATSSLSRGDTQYF. The chain recombines TRBV15 with TRBJ2-3; the D gene is possibly TRBD1 (6 bases). The CDR3 contains 14 residues. Trimming took 3 bases from V and 6 from J, leaving 13 bases between them. Germline V gene sequence: CDR1 LNHNV, CDR2 YYDKDF (reference sequence). The complete variable domain, with remaining parts taken from reference TRBV15 and TRBJ2-3, reads DAMVIQNPRYQVTQFGKPVTLSCSQTLNHNVMYWYQQKSSQAPKLLFHYYDKDFNNEADTPDNFQSRRPNTSFCFLDIRSPGLGDTAMYLCATSSLSRGDTQYFGPGTRLTVL.

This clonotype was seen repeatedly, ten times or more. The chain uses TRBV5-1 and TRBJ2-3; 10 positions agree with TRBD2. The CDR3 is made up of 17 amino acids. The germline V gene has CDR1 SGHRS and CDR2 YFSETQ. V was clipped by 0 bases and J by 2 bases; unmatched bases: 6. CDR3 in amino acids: CASSLGIAGGSTDTQYF. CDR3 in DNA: TGCGCCAGCAGCTTGGGGATAGCGGGAGGATCCACAGATACGCAGTATTTT.

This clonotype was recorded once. CDR3 DNA sequence: TGCGCCAGCAGCCTAAACCGCGAGACCCAGTACTTC. Translation gives CASSLNRETQYF. This chain connects TRBV4-3 to TRBJ2-5; D remains ambiguous. Germline CDR1 and CDR2: LGHNA and YSLEER. The germline V and J ends were trimmed by 4 bases and 5 bases, with 8 bases remaining between them. The CDR3 consists of 12 residues.

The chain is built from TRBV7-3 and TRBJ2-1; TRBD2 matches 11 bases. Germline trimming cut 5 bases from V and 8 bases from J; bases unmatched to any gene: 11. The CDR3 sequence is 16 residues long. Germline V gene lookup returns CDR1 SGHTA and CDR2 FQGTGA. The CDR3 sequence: CASSPGGSGRGYEQFF. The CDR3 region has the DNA TGTGCCAGCAGCCCAGGCGGTAGCGGGAGGGGGTATGAGCAGTTCTTC.

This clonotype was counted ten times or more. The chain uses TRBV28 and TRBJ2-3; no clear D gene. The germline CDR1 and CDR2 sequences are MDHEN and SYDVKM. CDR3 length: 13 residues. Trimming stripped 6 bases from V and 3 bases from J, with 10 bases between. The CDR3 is CASRGLWTDTQYF. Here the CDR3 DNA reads TGTGCCAGCAGGGGGTTGTGGACAGATACGCAGTATTTT.

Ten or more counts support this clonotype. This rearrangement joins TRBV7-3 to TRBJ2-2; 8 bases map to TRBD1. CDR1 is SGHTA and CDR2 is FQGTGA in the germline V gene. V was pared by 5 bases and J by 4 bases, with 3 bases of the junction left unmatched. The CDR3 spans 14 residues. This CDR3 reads CASSPQGATGELFF. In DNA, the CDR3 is TGTGCCAGCAGCCCCCAGGGGGCCACCGGGGAGCTGTTTTTT.

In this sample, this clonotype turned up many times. CDR3 coding DNA: TGTGCCAGCAGACCCGGACTAGCCCCAGATACGCAGTATTTT. Amino acids: CASRPGLAPDTQYF. The genes are TRBV11-2 and TRBJ2-3, with TRBD2 identical over 8 bases. In germline, CDR1 is SGHAT, CDR2 FQNNGV. Trimming removed 6 bases from V and 4 bases from J; junction bases left unmatched: 6. CDR3 size: 14 residues.